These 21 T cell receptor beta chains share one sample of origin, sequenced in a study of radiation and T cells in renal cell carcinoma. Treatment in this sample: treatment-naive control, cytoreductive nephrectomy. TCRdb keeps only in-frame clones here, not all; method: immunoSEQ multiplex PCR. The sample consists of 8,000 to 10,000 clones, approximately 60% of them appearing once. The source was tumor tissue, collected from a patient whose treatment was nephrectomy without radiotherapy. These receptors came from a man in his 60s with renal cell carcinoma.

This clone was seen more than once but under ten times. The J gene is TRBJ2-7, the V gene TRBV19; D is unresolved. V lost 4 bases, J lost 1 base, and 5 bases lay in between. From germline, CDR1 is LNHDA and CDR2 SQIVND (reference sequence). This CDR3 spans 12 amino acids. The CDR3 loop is CASSSGSYEQYF. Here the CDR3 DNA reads TGTGCCAGTAGTAGCGGTTCCTACGAGCAGTACTTC.

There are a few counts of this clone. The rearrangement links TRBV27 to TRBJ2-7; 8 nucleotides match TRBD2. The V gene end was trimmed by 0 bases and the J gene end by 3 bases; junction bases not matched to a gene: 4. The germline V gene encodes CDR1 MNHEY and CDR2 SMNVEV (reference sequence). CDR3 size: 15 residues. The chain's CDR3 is CASSLSGTSLYEQYF. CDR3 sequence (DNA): TGTGCCAGCAGTTTATCAGGGACTAGTCTCTACGAGCAGTACTTC.

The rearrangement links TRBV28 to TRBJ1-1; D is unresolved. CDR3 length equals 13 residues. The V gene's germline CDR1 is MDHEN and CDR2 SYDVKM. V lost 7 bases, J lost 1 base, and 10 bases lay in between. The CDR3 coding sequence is TGTGCCAGCATCAACCCGCAGAACACTGAAGCTTTCTTT. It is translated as CASINPQNTEAFF.

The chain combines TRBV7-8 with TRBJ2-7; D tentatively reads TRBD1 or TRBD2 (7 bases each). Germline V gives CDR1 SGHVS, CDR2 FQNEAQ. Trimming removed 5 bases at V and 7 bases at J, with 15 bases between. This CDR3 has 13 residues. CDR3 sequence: CASSDREGGEQYF. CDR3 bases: TGTGCCAGCAGCGACAGGGAGGGGGGAGAGCAGTACTTC.

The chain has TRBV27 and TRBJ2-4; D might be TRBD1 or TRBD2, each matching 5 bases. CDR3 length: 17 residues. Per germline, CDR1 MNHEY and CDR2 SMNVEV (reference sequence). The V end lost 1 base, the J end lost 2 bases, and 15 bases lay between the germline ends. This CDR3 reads CASSLYFPGLPKNIQYF. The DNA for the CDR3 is TGTGCCAGCAGTTTATATTTTCCGGGGCTTCCCAAAAACATTCAGTACTTC.

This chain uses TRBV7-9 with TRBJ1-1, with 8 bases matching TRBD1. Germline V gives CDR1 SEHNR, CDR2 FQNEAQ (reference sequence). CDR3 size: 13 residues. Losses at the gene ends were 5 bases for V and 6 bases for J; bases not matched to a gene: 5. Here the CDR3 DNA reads TGTGCCAGCAGCAATACAGGGGGATCTGAAGCTTTCTTT. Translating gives CASSNTGGSEAFF.

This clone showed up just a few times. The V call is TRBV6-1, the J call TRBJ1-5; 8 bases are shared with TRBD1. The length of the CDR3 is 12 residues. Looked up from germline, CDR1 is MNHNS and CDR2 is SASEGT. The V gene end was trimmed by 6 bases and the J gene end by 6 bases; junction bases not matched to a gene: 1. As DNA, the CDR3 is TGTGCCAGCAGACAGGGGGGTCAGCCCCAGCATTTT. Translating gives CASRQGGQPQHF.

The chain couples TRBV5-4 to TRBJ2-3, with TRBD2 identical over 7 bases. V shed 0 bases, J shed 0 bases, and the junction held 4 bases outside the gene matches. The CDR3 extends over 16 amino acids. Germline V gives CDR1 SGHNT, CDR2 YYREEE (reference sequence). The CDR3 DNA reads TGTGCCAGCAGCTTGGCGGCTAGCGGAAGCACAGATACGCAGTATTTT. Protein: CASSLAASGSTDTQYF. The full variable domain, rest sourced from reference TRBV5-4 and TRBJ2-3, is ETGVTQSPTHLIKTRGQQVTLRCSSQSGHNTVSWYQQALGQGPQFIFQYYREEENGRGNFPPRFSGLQFPNYSSELNVNALELDDSALYLCASSLAASGSTDTQYFGPGTRLTVL.

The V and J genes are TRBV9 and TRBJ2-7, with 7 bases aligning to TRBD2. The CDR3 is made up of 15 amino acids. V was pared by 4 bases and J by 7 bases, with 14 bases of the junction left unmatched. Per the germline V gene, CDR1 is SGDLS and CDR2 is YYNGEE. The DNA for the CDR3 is TGTGCCAGCAGCCCCACGACCGGGACTACAAAGGAGCAGTACTTC. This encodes CASSPTTGTTKEQYF.

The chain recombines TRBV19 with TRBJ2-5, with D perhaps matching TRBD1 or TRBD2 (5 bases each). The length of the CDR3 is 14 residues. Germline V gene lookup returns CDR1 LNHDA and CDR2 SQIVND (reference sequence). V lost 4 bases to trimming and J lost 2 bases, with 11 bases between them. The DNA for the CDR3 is TGTGCCAGTAGTAAAGGGGAGATGCAAGAGACCCAGTACTTC. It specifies CASSKGEMQETQYF.

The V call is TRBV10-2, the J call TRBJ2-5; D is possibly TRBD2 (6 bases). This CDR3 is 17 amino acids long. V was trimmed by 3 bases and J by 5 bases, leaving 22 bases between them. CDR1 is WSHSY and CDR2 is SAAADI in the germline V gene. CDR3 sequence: CASSDIFGAGVRETQYF. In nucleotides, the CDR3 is TGCGCCAGCAGTGACATTTTCGGAGCGGGCGTACGGGAGACCCAGTACTTC.

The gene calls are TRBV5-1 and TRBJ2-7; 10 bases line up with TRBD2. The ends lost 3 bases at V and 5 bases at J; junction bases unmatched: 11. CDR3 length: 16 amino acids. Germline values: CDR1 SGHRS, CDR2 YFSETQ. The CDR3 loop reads CASSSTPLAGVNEQYF. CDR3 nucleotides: TGCGCCAGCAGCTCGACACCTCTAGCGGGAGTGAACGAGCAGTACTTC.

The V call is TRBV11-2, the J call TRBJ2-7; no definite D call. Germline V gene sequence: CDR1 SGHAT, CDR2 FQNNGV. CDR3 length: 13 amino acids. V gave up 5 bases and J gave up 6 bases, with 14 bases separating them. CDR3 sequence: CASSPGQSAEQYF. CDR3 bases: TGTGCCAGCAGCCCCGGGCAGAGTGCCGAGCAGTACTTC. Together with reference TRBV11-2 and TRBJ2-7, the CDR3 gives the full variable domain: EAGVAQSPRYKIIEKRQSVAFWCNPISGHATLYWYQQILGQGPKLLIQFQNNGVVDDSQLPKDRFSAERLKGVDSTLKIQPAKLEDSAVYLCASSPGQSAEQYFGPGTRLTVT.

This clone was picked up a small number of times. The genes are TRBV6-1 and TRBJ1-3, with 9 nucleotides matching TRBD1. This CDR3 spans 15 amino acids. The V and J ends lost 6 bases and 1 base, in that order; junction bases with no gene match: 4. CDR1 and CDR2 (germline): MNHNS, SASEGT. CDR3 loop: CASRSGTGSGNTIYF. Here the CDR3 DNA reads TGTGCCAGCAGATCCGGGACAGGGTCTGGAAACACCATATATTTT.

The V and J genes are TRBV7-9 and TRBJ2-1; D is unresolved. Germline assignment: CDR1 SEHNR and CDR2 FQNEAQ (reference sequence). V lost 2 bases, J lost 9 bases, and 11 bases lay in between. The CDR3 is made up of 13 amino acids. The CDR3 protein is CASSLPPPLEQFF. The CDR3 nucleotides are TGTGCCAGCAGCTTACCCCCGCCGCTTGAGCAGTTCTTC.

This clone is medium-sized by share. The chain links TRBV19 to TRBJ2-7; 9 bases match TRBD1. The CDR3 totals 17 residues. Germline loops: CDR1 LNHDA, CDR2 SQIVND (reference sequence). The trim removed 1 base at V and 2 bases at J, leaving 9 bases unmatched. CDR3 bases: TGTGCCAGTAGTATAGGGCCACCGGGACAGGGTCCCTACGAGCAGTACTTC. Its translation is CASSIGPPGQGPYEQYF.

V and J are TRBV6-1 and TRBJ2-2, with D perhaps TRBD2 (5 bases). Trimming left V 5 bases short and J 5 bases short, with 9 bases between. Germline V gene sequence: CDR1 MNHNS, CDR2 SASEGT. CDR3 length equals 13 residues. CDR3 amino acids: CASSLPGTGELFF. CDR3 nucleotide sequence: TGTGCCAGCAGTTTACCGGGAACCGGGGAGCTGTTTTTT.

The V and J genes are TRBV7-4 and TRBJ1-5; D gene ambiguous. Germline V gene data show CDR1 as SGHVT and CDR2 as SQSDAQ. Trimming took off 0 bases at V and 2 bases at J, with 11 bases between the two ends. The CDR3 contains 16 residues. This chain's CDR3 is CASSLAIRRGNQPQHF. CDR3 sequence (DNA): TGTGCCAGCAGCTTAGCGATTCGAAGAGGCAATCAGCCCCAGCATTTT. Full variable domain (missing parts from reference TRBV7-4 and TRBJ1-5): GAGVSQSPRYKVAKRGRDVALRCDSISGHVTLYWYRQTLGQGSEVLTYSQSDAQRDKSGRPSGRFSAERPERSVSTLKIQRTEQGDSAVYLCASSLAIRRGNQPQHFGDGTRLSIL.

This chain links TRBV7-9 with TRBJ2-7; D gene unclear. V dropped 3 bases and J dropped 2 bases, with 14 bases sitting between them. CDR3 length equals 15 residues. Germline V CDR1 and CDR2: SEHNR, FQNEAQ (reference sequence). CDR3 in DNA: TGTGCCAGCAGCTTCGGGTCCCAGGCCACCTACGAGCAGTACTTC. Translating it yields CASSFGSQATYEQYF.

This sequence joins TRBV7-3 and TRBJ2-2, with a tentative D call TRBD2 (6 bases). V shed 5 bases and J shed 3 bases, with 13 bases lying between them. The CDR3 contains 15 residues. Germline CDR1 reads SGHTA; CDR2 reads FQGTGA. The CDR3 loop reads CASSRPGEHTGELFF. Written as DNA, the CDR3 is TGTGCCAGCAGCCGACCGGGGGAACACACCGGGGAGCTGTTTTTT.

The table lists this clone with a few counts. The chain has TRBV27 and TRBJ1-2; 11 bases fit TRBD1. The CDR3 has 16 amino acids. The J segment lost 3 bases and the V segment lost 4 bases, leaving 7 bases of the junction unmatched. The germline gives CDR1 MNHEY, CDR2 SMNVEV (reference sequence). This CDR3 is CASSSNTGQGDYGYTF. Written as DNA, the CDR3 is TGTGCCAGCAGTTCGAACACGGGACAGGGGGACTATGGCTACACCTTC.